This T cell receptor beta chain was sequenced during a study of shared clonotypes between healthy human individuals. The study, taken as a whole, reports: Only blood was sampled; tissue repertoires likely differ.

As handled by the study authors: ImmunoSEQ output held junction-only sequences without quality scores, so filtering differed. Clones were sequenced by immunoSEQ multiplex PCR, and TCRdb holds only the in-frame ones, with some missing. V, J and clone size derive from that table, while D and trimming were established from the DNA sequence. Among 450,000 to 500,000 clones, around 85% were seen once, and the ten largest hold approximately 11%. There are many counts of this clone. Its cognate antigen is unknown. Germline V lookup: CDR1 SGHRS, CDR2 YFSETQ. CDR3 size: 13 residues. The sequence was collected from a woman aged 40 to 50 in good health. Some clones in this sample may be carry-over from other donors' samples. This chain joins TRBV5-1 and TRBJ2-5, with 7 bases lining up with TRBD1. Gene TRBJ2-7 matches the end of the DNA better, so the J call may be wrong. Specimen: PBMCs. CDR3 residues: CASSDRQGYEQYF. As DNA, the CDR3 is TGCGCCAGCAGCGACAGACAGGGTTACGAGCAGTACTTC.